The 5 T cell receptor beta chains below were found in one sample sequenced in a study of response to subunit inactivated influenza vaccine. TCRdb re-called the RT-PCR reads through MiXCR, storing one row per CDR3 protein. The sample records 710,000 or so distinct CDR3 sequences, around 16% being singletons. The source material was PBMCs from blood, sampled 11 to 12 days after vaccination. Receptor source: a man in his fifties who received an inactivated influenza vaccine.

This chain joins TRBV7-9 and TRBJ1-2, with a weak D call TRBD1 (5 bases). The germline gives CDR1 SEHNR, CDR2 FQNEAQ (reference sequence). This CDR3 has 15 residues. The ends were cut back, 4 bases at V and 7 bases at J, with 19 bases in the middle. In DNA, the CDR3 is TGTGCCAGCAGCTATCGGACAAGTGGTGTGGCTGGCTACACCTTC. Its protein product is CASSYRTSGVAGYTF.

This clonotype was counted many times. The chain combines TRBV5-1 with TRBJ2-1, with 7 bases identical to TRBD2. Unmatched junction bases numbered 8, after V lost 2 bases and J lost 0 bases. Germline values: CDR1 SGHRS, CDR2 YFSETQ. The CDR3 is 17 residues long. CDR3 protein: CASSFRSGIGSYNEQFF. DNA for the CDR3: TGCGCCAGCAGCTTTCGGAGCGGGATAGGCTCCTACAATGAGCAGTTCTTC.

This sequence joins TRBV10-3 and TRBJ2-2, with TRBD1 identical over 9 bases. Trimming took 4 bases from V and 7 from J; bases not matched to a gene: 7. The CDR3 has 15 amino acids. Germline CDR1 reads ENHRY; CDR2 reads SYGVKD. The CDR3 reads CAISAGQGLNGELFF. CDR3 nucleotides: TGTGCCATCAGTGCGGGACAGGGATTGAACGGGGAGCTGTTTTTT.

This clonotype was counted many times. The rearrangement uses TRBV6-6 and TRBJ2-1, with D tentatively TRBD1 (6 bases). The CDR3 consists of 12 residues. V dropped 8 bases and J dropped 2 bases, with 7 bases sitting between them. Germline V lookup: CDR1 MNHNY, CDR2 SVGAGI (reference sequence). This CDR3 reads CASGQPYNEQFF. The CDR3 DNA follows: TGTGCCAGCGGACAGCCCTACAATGAGCAGTTCTTC.

The rearrangement uses TRBV4-2 and TRBJ1-6, with 9 nucleotides matching TRBD1. The CDR3 runs 15 residues. Germline CDR1 LGHNA, CDR2 YNFKEQ. V dropped 1 base and J dropped 9; count of bases not matched to a gene: 4. For the CDR3, the DNA is TGTGCCAGCAGCCAAGCGGACAGGGGAGTTTCACCCCTCCACTTT. Its protein is CASSQADRGVSPLHF.